Listed below are T cell receptor beta chains from one sample, sequenced in a study of Ad26.COV2.S vaccination and SARS-CoV-2 variants. The protocol was immunoSEQ multiplex PCR, while the TCRdb copy is restricted to in-frame clones and leaves out a portion. Of around 450,000 clones listed, about 91% were seen once; the top ten hold 2.5%. Sequences were derived from peripheral blood, sampled in a trial of Ad26.COV2.S vaccine versus placebo. The receptors come from a person aged 18-60 years who received the Ad26.COV2.S COVID-19 vaccine or a placebo. Each CDR3 is given with its conserved first and last residue. Fields, in order: clone size, D gene, V gene, J gene, CDR3 protein, CDR3 DNA. The D gene is left open where the match is weak. The listing skips clone size in some rows; elsewhere it reads once, few, many or a size class.

.,.,TRBV6-1,TRBJ2-5,CASSDPLTRTRETQYF,TGTGCCAGCAGTGACCCCCTGACCCGAACGAGAGAGACCCAGTACTTC
.,.,TRBV20-1,TRBJ1-5,CSASIWGHDDQPQHF,TGCAGTGCTAGTATCTGGGGGCACGACGATCAGCCCCAGCATTTT
.,TRBD2,TRBV4-3,TRBJ2-5,CASSHSPSGGAYQETQYF,TGCGCCAGCAGCCACTCTCCTAGCGGGGGGGCATACCAAGAGACCCAGTACTTC
.,TRBD2,TRBV20-1,TRBJ2-3,CSASPSGRKSDTQYF,TGCAGTGCTAGTCCTAGCGGGAGGAAGTCAGATACGCAGTATTTT
.,TRBD1,TRBV4-3,TRBJ2-3,CASSQDGTAVTDTQYF,TGCGCCAGCAGCCAGGACGGGACAGCCGTAACAGATACGCAGTATTTT
.,.,TRBV10-3,TRBJ2-2,CAIRDSANTGELFF,TGTGCCATCAGGGACTCAGCGAACACCGGGGAGCTGTTTTTT
.,.,TRBV6-2/TRBV6-3,TRBJ1-6,CASSSTNSPLHF,TGTGCCAGCAGCTCCACAAATTCACCCCTCCACTTT
once,.,TRBV12-3/TRBV12-4,TRBJ1-4,CASSSTGLTKLFF,TGTGCCAGCAGTTCTACAGGGCTGACAAAACTGTTTTTT
.,TRBD1,TRBV4-1,TRBJ2-2,CASSRSGTGRTGELFF,TGCGCCAGCAGCCGCTCCGGGACAGGGCGCACCGGGGAGCTGTTTTTT
.,.,TRBV18,TRBJ1-2,CASSPRRETNYGYTF,TGTGCCAGCTCACCGAGAAGGGAGACTAACTATGGCTACACCTTC
.,.,TRBV30,TRBJ2-1,CAWKLDGSYNEQFF,TGTGCCTGGAAACTAGATGGGTCCTACAATGAGCAGTTCTTC
.,TRBD1,TRBV18,TRBJ2-7,CASSPPETGGDYEQYF,TGTGCCAGCTCACCACCGGAGACAGGGGGCGACTACGAGCAGTACTTC
.,TRBD1,TRBV14,TRBJ2-5,CASSLGQGQETQYF,TGTGCCAGCAGCCTGGGACAGGGGCAAGAGACCCAGTACTTC
.,.,TRBV7-6,TRBJ1-5,CASSYRMNQPQHF,TGTGCCAGCAGCTACAGAATGAATCAGCCCCAGCATTTT
.,.,TRBV16,TRBJ1-1,CASSQTRNTEAFF,TGTGCCAGCAGCCAGACGAGGAACACTGAAGCTTTCTTT
.,TRBD1,TRBV5-1,TRBJ1-6,CASRGAGGVGVSPLHF,TGCGCCAGCAGGGGCGCAGGGGGCGTAGGCGTTTCACCCCTCCACTTT
.,.,TRBV2,TRBJ1-5,CASSVETSNQPQHF,TGTGCCAGCAGTGTCGAGACCAGCAATCAGCCCCAGCATTTT
.,.,TRBV9,TRBJ2-3,CASSTKPGGATNTQYF,TGTGCCAGCAGCACCAAACCAGGGGGGGCCACAAATACGCAGTATTTT
.,.,TRBV3-1/TRBV3-2,TRBJ2-1,CASSIRAFSYNEQFF,TGTGCCAGCAGCATCCGGGCCTTCTCCTACAATGAGCAGTTCTTC
.,.,TRBV19,TRBJ1-1,CASSARAMNTEAFF,TGTGCCAGTAGTGCCAGAGCAATGAACACTGAAGCTTTCTTT
.,TRBD1,TRBV29-1,TRBJ1-4,CSVGQGTANEKLFF,TGCAGCGTCGGACAGGGGACCGCCAACGAAAAACTGTTTTTT
.,.,TRBV5-1,TRBJ1-1,CASSLARQATEAFF,TGCGCCAGCAGCTTGGCCAGACAGGCCACTGAAGCTTTCTTT
.,.,TRBV27,TRBJ2-1,CASSLGPATDEQFF,TGTGCCAGCAGTTTGGGACCAGCGACAGATGAGCAGTTCTTC
.,.,TRBV6-5,TRBJ2-1,CASSLQLDSYNEQFF,TGTGCCAGCAGTCTTCAACTAGATTCCTACAATGAGCAGTTCTTC
.,TRBD2,TRBV7-8,TRBJ2-1,CASSLMGGLAGSYNEQFF,TGTGCCAGCAGCTTAATGGGGGGGCTAGCGGGCTCCTACAATGAGCAGTTCTTC
.,.,TRBV27,TRBJ1-5,CASTSTGSNQPQHF,TGTGCCAGCACTTCGACCGGCAGCAATCAGCCCCAGCATTTT
.,.,TRBV29-1,TRBJ2-5,CSVVHETQYF,TGCAGCGTTGTGCACGAGACCCAGTACTTC
.,.,TRBV12-3/TRBV12-4,TRBJ1-6,CASTLQGHSPLHF,TGTGCCAGCACATTACAAGGACATTCACCCCTCCACTTT
.,.,TRBV25-1,TRBJ2-1,CASSEARGSYNEQFF,TGTGCCAGCAGTGAAGCAAGGGGCTCCTACAATGAGCAGTTCTTC
once,.,TRBV15,TRBJ1-6,CATSDEMGNYNSPLHF,TGTGCCACCAGCGACGAAATGGGAAACTATAATTCACCCCTCCACTTT
.,.,TRBV7-2,TRBJ2-1,CASSHVEGSYNEQFF,TGTGCCAGCAGCCATGTCGAGGGCTCCTACAATGAGCAGTTCTTC
.,.,TRBV5-1,TRBJ2-3,CASSLDWGPDTQYF,TGCGCCAGCAGCTTGGACTGGGGTCCAGATACGCAGTATTTT
.,TRBD1,TRBV5-1,TRBJ1-1,CASSWRGQPNTEAFF,TGCGCCAGCAGCTGGAGGGGGCAGCCTAACACTGAAGCTTTCTTT
.,TRBD1,TRBV4-1,TRBJ1-2,CASSQDWAGGQIIYGYTF,TGCGCCAGCAGCCAAGACTGGGCAGGGGGCCAAATAATCTATGGCTACACCTTC
.,TRBD1,TRBV19,TRBJ1-1,CASSEQGAYNEAFF,TGTGCCAGTAGTGAACAGGGGGCGTACAATGAAGCTTTCTTT
.,.,TRBV29-1,TRBJ2-1,CSATRAGGWDEQFF,TGCAGCGCTACCCGTGCAGGGGGGTGGGATGAGCAGTTCTTC
.,.,TRBV6-5,TRBJ2-3,CASRMGRRTDTQYF,TGTGCCAGCAGAATGGGGCGTCGCACAGATACGCAGTATTTT
.,.,TRBV27,TRBJ1-5,CASRVGSQPQHF,TGTGCCAGCAGGGTGGGGAGTCAGCCCCAGCATTTT
few,TRBD1,TRBV10-3,TRBJ1-2,CAISGTGTGFTYGYTF,TGTGCCATCAGCGGCACCGGGACAGGGTTTACCTATGGCTACACCTTC
once,.,TRBV2,TRBJ1-1,CASRSESATEAFF,TGTGCCAGCAGATCCGAGAGCGCCACTGAAGCTTTCTTT
.,.,TRBV5-1,TRBJ1-4,CASSPSGSLMNGEKLFF,TGCGCCAGCTCGCCATCGGGATCCTTGATGAATGGTGAAAAACTGTTTTTT
.,.,TRBV12-3/TRBV12-4,TRBJ2-1,CASTGKNEQFF,TGTGCCAGCACAGGAAAAAATGAGCAGTTCTTC
.,.,TRBV9,TRBJ1-4,CASSVSVGGNEKLFF,TGTGCCAGCAGCGTTTCCGTGGGAGGTAATGAAAAACTGTTTTTT
.,TRBD1,TRBV4-2,TRBJ1-1,CASSQPMTGWNTEAFF,TGTGCCAGCAGCCAACCCATGACAGGGTGGAACACTGAAGCTTTCTTT
.,TRBD1,TRBV18,TRBJ1-4,CASSPPLGQGTEKLFF,TGTGCCAGCTCACCACCGTTGGGACAGGGGACTGAAAAACTGTTTTTT
.,TRBD1,TRBV6-2/TRBV6-3,TRBJ1-1,CASSHRTGPRIAFF,TGTGCCAGCAGTCATCGGACAGGCCCACGGATAGCTTTCTTT
once,.,TRBV2,TRBJ2-7,CASSPDDYEQYF,TGTGCCAGCAGTCCAGATGACTACGAGCAGTACTTC